The 23 T cell receptor beta chains below come from one sample, sequenced in a study of blood T cell repertoires in COVID-19. Measured with immunoSEQ multiplex PCR; TCRdb has only the in-frame clones, and not every one. The sample lists 300,000 to 350,000 clones, 90% to 95% occurring once. The sample was peripheral blood. Every receptor here comes from a woman aged 18-30 years who had recovered from COVID-19.

In its sample, this clone was seen a few times. The V call is TRBV19, the J call TRBJ1-1; a weak D match, TRBD1 (6 bases). The CDR3 spans 16 residues. CDR1 LNHDA and CDR2 SQIVND come from the germline V gene (reference sequence). V shed 4 bases and J shed 0 bases, with 15 bases lying between them. CDR3 protein: CASSSPGHRMNTEAFF. The CDR3, as DNA: TGTGCCAGTAGTAGCCCGGGACATCGGATGAACACTGAAGCTTTCTTT.

The chain joins TRBV25-1 to TRBJ1-3, with D possibly matching TRBD1 (6 bases). This CDR3 contains 15 residues. Trimming removed 3 bases at V and 4 bases at J, with 13 bases between. Germline CDR1 and CDR2: MGHDK and SYGVNS. CDR3 residues: CASSDLQGSGNTIYF. For the CDR3, the DNA is TGTGCCAGCAGTGATCTACAGGGATCCGGAAACACCATATATTTT. The variable domain in full, with the rest retrieved from reference TRBV25-1 and TRBJ1-3, is EADIYQTPRYLVIGTGKKITLECSQTMGHDKMYWYQQDPGMELHLIHYSYGVNSTEKGDLSSESTVSRIRTEHFPLTLESARPSHTSQYLCASSDLQGSGNTIYFGEGSWLTVV.

This rearrangement joins TRBV11-3 to TRBJ1-2; possibly TRBD1 for D (6 bases). In germline, CDR1 is SGHNT, CDR2 YENEEA. V was pared by 3 bases and J by 6 bases, with 14 bases between. This CDR3 region has 14 residues. The CDR3 coding sequence is TGTGCCAGCAGCTTGTCGCGCAGGGGCGATGGCTACACCTTC. Its translation is CASSLSRRGDGYTF.

This chain links TRBV18 with TRBJ1-3; TRBD1 is a possible D gene (5 bases). This CDR3 region has 15 residues. V lost 4 bases and J 5 bases, leaving 15 bases between the germline ends. Germline CDR1 and CDR2: KGHSH and LQKENI. The CDR3 loop is CASSHPGGSRNTIYF. CDR3 bases: TGTGCCAGCTCACACCCGGGGGGGAGCCGAAACACCATATATTTT.

The table lists this clone with a few counts. The rearrangement uses TRBV4-1 and TRBJ2-1; tentative D call: TRBD1 (5 bases). V dropped 2 bases and J dropped 5 bases, with 10 bases sitting between them. The CDR3 has 14 amino acids. Per the germline V gene, CDR1 is MGHRA and CDR2 is YSYEKL. This CDR3 reads CASSQPRTNNEQFF. The CDR3 DNA is TGCGCCAGCAGCCAACCCCGGACAAACAATGAGCAGTTCTTC.

The V call is TRBV6-5, the J call TRBJ2-1, with D perhaps matching TRBD1 (5 bases). Trimming cost V 4 bases and J 0 bases, with 13 bases left between them. Germline CDR1 is MNHEY and CDR2 is SVGAGI. This CDR3 comprises 16 residues. The CDR3 here is CASSSDSSDSYNEQFF. Written as DNA, the CDR3 is TGTGCCAGCAGTTCCGACAGTTCTGACTCCTACAATGAGCAGTTCTTC.

The J gene is TRBJ1-3, the V gene TRBV29-1, with 10 nucleotides matching TRBD1. The ends lost 4 bases at V and 1 base at J; junction bases unmatched: 1. The CDR3 totals 14 residues. Germline V gene lookup returns CDR1 SQVTM and CDR2 ANQGSEA. As DNA, the CDR3 is TGCAGCGTTGGACAGGGGGCATCTGGAAACACCATATATTTT. Its translation: CSVGQGASGNTIYF. The variable domain in full, completed from reference TRBV29-1 and TRBJ1-3, reads SAVISQKPSRDICQRGTSLTIQCQVDSQVTMMFWYRQQPGQSLTLIATANQGSEATYESGFVIDKFPISRPNLTFSTLTVSNMSPEDSSIYLCSVGQGASGNTIYFGEGSWLTVV.

The rearrangement links TRBV18 to TRBJ1-5; D unresolved. The V gene's germline CDR1 is KGHSH and CDR2 LQKENI. Trimming took 3 bases from V and 5 from J, leaving 11 bases between them. The CDR3 totals 14 residues. This CDR3 reads CASSPTRYDQPQHF. The DNA of the CDR3 is TGTGCCAGCTCACCGACAAGGTATGATCAGCCCCAGCATTTT.

The CDR3 nucleotides are TGTGCCAGCTCACCGCAGGCCTCCGGCACAGATACGCAGTATTTT. It codes for CASSPQASGTDTQYF. The chain is built from TRBV18 and TRBJ2-3; D uncertain. Per the germline V gene, CDR1 is KGHSH and CDR2 is LQKENI. Trimming took 3 bases from V and 1 from J, leaving 11 bases between them. The CDR3 is 15 amino acids.

V is TRBV29-1 and J is TRBJ2-7; 7 bases match TRBD1. CDR3 size: 12 residues. The trim removed 7 bases at V and 5 bases at J, leaving 8 bases unmatched. The germline CDR1 and CDR2 sequences are SQVTM and ANQGSEA. CDR3 sequence (DNA): TGCAGCGCCGAGAGGGGGCGGAACGAGCAGTACGTC. Translated: CSAERGRNEQYV.

This rearrangement joins TRBV10-2 to TRBJ2-3, with TRBD1 as a possible D gene (5 bases). Germline values: CDR1 WSHSY, CDR2 SAAADI. Trimming took 0 bases from V and 1 from J, leaving 8 bases between them. The CDR3 totals 15 residues. CDR3 bases: TGCGCCAGCAGTGAGTCGGGGCAGGGCACAGATACGCAGTATTTT. Encoded protein: CASSESGQGTDTQYF.

The rearrangement uses TRBV30 and TRBJ2-3, with D perhaps TRBD1 (5 bases). Germline-derived CDR1 and CDR2 are GTSNPN and SVGIG (reference sequence). Trimming removed 5 bases from V and 2 bases from J, with 14 bases in between. This CDR3 contains 14 residues. The CDR3 DNA is TGTGCCTGGGGTGCAGGGCGAATCACAGATACGCAGTATTTT. It specifies CAWGAGRITDTQYF.

V gene TRBV30 combines with J gene TRBJ1-2; D unclear. This CDR3 has 13 amino acids. Germline lookup yields CDR1 GTSNPN and CDR2 SVGIG (reference sequence). V was cut by 4 bases and J by 6 bases, with 15 bases left in between. CDR3 amino acids: CAWKVTVWDGYTF. The CDR3 bases are TGTGCCTGGAAGGTAACAGTTTGGGATGGCTACACCTTC.

This sequence joins TRBV9 and TRBJ1-5, with 10 bases identical to TRBD1. The germline V gene encodes CDR1 SGDLS and CDR2 YYNGEE. The CDR3 loop spans 14 amino acids. V lost 0 bases and J lost 7; bases outside the gene matches: 1. The CDR3: CASSVGQGAQPQHF. The CDR3 nucleotides read TGTGCCAGCAGCGTAGGACAGGGGGCCCAGCCCCAGCATTTT.

J is TRBJ1-4 and V is TRBV27, with 7 bases fitting TRBD1. The CDR3 covers 15 residues. Germline CDR1 is MNHEY and CDR2 is SMNVEV (reference sequence). V shed 1 base and J 3 bases; nucleotides not matched to a gene: 2. The DNA of the CDR3 is TGTGCCAGCAGTTTATGGGGGACAGCTAATGAAAAACTGTTTTTT. This gives the protein CASSLWGTANEKLFF.

The V call is TRBV5-4, the J call TRBJ2-3, with D tentatively TRBD2 (6 bases). This CDR3 is built from 16 residues. Trimming stripped 3 bases from V and 0 bases from J, with 14 bases between. CDR1 is SGHNT and CDR2 is YYREEE in the germline V gene (reference sequence). The CDR3 DNA follows: TGTGCCAGCAGCTCAATGGGGGACTCGAGCACAGATACGCAGTATTTT. It encodes CASSSMGDSSTDTQYF.

The chain combines TRBV5-4 with TRBJ2-3; TRBD1 aligns across 8 bases. From germline, CDR1 is SGHNT and CDR2 YYREEE (reference sequence). With V trimmed by 0 bases and J by 3 bases, 6 bases remained unmatched. This CDR3 spans 16 amino acids. CDR3: CASSLVSGGSTDTQYF. In DNA form, the CDR3 reads TGTGCCAGCAGCTTGGTTTCAGGGGGCTCAACAGATACGCAGTATTTT.

This chain links TRBV12-5 with TRBJ1-4, with D uncertain. Germline V lookup: CDR1 LGHNT, CDR2 FRNRAP. The V end lost 2 bases, the J end lost 5 bases, and 9 bases lay between the germline ends. The CDR3 is made up of 14 amino acids. The CDR3 DNA reads TGTGCTAGTGGTTTGAACAGACGGAATGAAAAACTGTTTTTT. This translates into CASGLNRRNEKLFF.

The rearrangement joins TRBV29-1 to TRBJ1-5, with TRBD1 matching over 9 bases. Germline values: CDR1 SQVTM, CDR2 ANQGSEA. This CDR3 has 13 amino acids. V shed 8 bases, J shed 5 bases, and the junction held 7 bases outside the gene matches. Here the CDR3 reads CSIGTGRHQPQHF. The CDR3 coding sequence is TGCAGCATAGGGACAGGGAGACATCAGCCCCAGCATTTT.

V usage is TRBV5-4 and J usage is TRBJ2-5; possible D gene TRBD2, 7 bases. This CDR3 contains 14 residues. Trimming stripped 2 bases from V and 3 bases from J, with 11 bases between. Germline CDR1 is SGHNT and CDR2 is YYREEE (reference sequence). The CDR3 DNA reads as TGTGCCAGCAGCTTACAGGGAGGGAAAGAGACCCAGTACTTC. Its protein is CASSLQGGKETQYF. Filled out from reference TRBV5-4 and TRBJ2-5, the complete variable domain reads ETGVTQSPTHLIKTRGQQVTLRCSSQSGHNTVSWYQQALGQGPQFIFQYYREEENGRGNFPPRFSGLQFPNYSSELNVNALELDDSALYLCASSLQGGKETQYFGPGTRLLVL.

The gene calls are TRBV12-3 or TRBV12-4 and TRBJ1-2, with D possibly TRBD1 on 6 matching bases. This CDR3 contains 13 residues. Trimming shortened V by 7 bases and J by 8 bases, and 17 bases separated the two germline ends. Here the CDR3 DNA reads TGTGCCAGCACCGACTCAGGGGTTTGGGGCTACACCTTC. Translated: CASTDSGVWGYTF.

The chain links TRBV11-2 to TRBJ1-2, with 8 bases aligning to TRBD1. CDR1 is SGHAT and CDR2 is FQNNGV in the germline V gene. The CDR3 is made up of 13 amino acids. The ends lost 3 bases at V and 7 bases at J; junction bases unmatched: 4. This CDR3 reads CASSLDRVGGYTF. CDR3 DNA: TGTGCCAGCAGCTTGGACAGGGTCGGTGGCTACACCTTC.

The CDR3 is CASSRGDRGRDEQFF. Written as DNA, the CDR3 is TGCGCCAGCAGCCGAGGGGACAGGGGGAGGGATGAGCAGTTCTTC. This chain joins TRBV4-3 and TRBJ2-1, with 11 bases fitting TRBD1. Trimming removed 4 bases from V and 8 bases from J; junction bases left unmatched: 7. This CDR3 contains 15 residues. Germline lookup yields CDR1 LGHNA and CDR2 YSLEER.